A single sample gave rise to the 24 T cell receptor beta chains below, sequenced in a study of regulatory T cells in long-lasting Graves disease. Stated time point: persistent/refractory GD, antithyroid drugs over 5 years with positive TRAb. After RNA was extracted from PBMCs, the TCR library was made from it. Assembly of TCR beta libraries relied on iRepertoire HTBI primers together with Arm-PCR of CDR3 regions. TCRdb re-derived calls from the multiplex PCR reads in MiXCR, one entry per CDR3 protein. In the table there are over 450,000 distinct CDR3 sequences, about 22% of which are singletons. Sequencing used peripheral blood mononuclear cells (PBMCs), obtained when the disease was refractory, from a patient treated with antithyroid drugs. All receptors come from a female donor with Graves disease.

This clonotype was seen a handful of times. The chain joins TRBV4-1 to TRBJ1-1, with no clear D. CDR1 and CDR2 (germline): MGHRA, YSYEKL. The CDR3 contains 15 residues. Trimming cost V 1 base and J 9 bases, with 18 bases left between them. DNA of the CDR3: TGCGCCAGCAGCCAAGGGCAGTCGCTAACCGGGAAAGCTTTCTTT. This translates into CASSQGQSLTGKAFF.

DNA for the CDR3: TGTGCCAGCATTACCGACAGAAACAATGAGCAGTTCTTC. This sequence encodes CASITDRNNEQFF. The chain joins TRBV2 to TRBJ2-1; weak D call: TRBD1 (5 bases). Per the germline V gene, CDR1 is SNHLY and CDR2 is FYNNEI. The CDR3 has 13 residues. V gave up 7 bases and J gave up 5 bases, with 12 bases separating them.

V gene TRBV2 combines with J gene TRBJ1-5, with a weak D call TRBD1 (5 bases). Germline CDR1 reads SNHLY; CDR2 reads FYNNEI. This CDR3 has 14 residues. The germline V and J ends were trimmed by 4 bases and 3 bases, with 10 bases remaining between them. The CDR3 bases are TGTGCCAGCAGTGGACAGAATATCAATCAGCCCCAGCATTTT. Protein sequence: CASSGQNINQPQHF.

This clonotype was counted many times. The rearrangement uses TRBV27 and TRBJ2-7; a weak D match, TRBD2 (5 bases). The ends were cut back, 5 bases at V and 0 bases at J, with 11 bases in the middle. Per the germline V gene, CDR1 is MNHEY and CDR2 is SMNVEV (reference sequence). The CDR3 covers 14 residues. CDR3 sequence (DNA): TGTGCCAGCAGTGGTAGCGTCTACTCCTACGAGCAGTACTTC. It specifies CASSGSVYSYEQYF.

The chain recombines TRBV20-1 with TRBJ2-4; 9 nucleotides line up with TRBD1. The V gene end was trimmed by 6 bases and the J gene end by 8 bases; junction bases not matched to a gene: 8. Germline CDR1 and CDR2: DFQATT and SNEGSKA (reference sequence). The CDR3 has 13 residues. The CDR3 loop is CSADDRGKDIQYF. For the CDR3, the DNA is TGCAGTGCGGACGACAGGGGGAAGGACATTCAGTACTTC.

There are a few counts of this clonotype. This rearrangement joins TRBV7-9 to TRBJ2-5; 9 nucleotides agree with TRBD1. Trimming cost V 4 bases and J 2 bases; bases outside gene matches: 11. The CDR3 runs to 17 residues. Germline CDR1 is SEHNR and CDR2 is FQNEAQ (reference sequence). CDR3 residues: CASSYWTGTGSQETQYF. The CDR3 DNA sequence: TGTGCCAGCAGCTACTGGACCGGGACAGGGTCGCAAGAGACCCAGTACTTC. Combining the CDR3 with reference TRBV7-9 and TRBJ2-5 gives the whole variable domain DTGVSQNPRHKITKRGQNVTFRCDPISEHNRLYWYRQTLGQGPEFLTYFQNEAQLEKSRLLSDRFSAERPKGSFSTLEIQRTEQGDSAMYLCASSYWTGTGSQETQYFGPGTRLLVL.

This clonotype was seen more than once but under ten times. The gene calls are TRBV6-5 and TRBJ1-4; the match to TRBD1 covers 7 bases. CDR1 and CDR2 from the germline V gene are MNHEY and SVGAGI. This CDR3 region has 16 residues. The V and J ends lost 4 bases and 5 bases, in that order; junction bases with no gene match: 10. The CDR3 coding sequence is TGTGCCAGCAGTTTACCACCGACAGGGAACAATGAAAAACTGTTTTTT. It is translated as CASSLPPTGNNEKLFF.

V and J are TRBV3-1 and TRBJ1-2; 9 nucleotides agree with TRBD1. V lost 4 bases and J lost 8; bases outside the gene matches: 8. Germline CDR1 LGHDT, CDR2 YNNKEL (reference sequence). The CDR3 length is 14 residues. The CDR3 bases are TGTGCCAGCAGCCGGAGGACAGGGGCCCAGGGCTACACCTTC. Protein: CASSRRTGAQGYTF.

This clonotype was seen a handful of times. This chain joins TRBV6-2 or TRBV6-3 and TRBJ2-2; 9 bases match TRBD2. The CDR3 is made up of 17 amino acids. Germline V gene sequence: CDR1 MNHEY, CDR2 SVGEGT. V lost 2 bases to trimming and J lost 7 bases; unmatched junction nucleotides: 11. The CDR3 region is CASSYTPSGTAGGELFF. As DNA, the CDR3 is TGTGCCAGCAGTTACACTCCTAGCGGGACCGCTGGCGGGGAGCTGTTTTTT.

Comments on this clonotype: It may be a read error: a sequence one base away is much more abundant. V gene TRBV24-1 combines with J gene TRBJ2-5; D might be TRBD1 or TRBD2, each matching 6 bases. The CDR3 has 14 residues. Germline CDR1 and CDR2: KGHDR and SFDVKD. V gave up 5 bases and J gave up 4 bases, with 13 bases separating them. CDR3 residues: CATSVSGAAETQYF. DNA of the CDR3: TGTGCCACCAGTGTTTCGGGGGCGGCAGAGACCCAGTACTTC.

For this clonotype: A much larger clone differs from this one at a single base, so this may be a read error. The chain links TRBV6-2 or TRBV6-3 to TRBJ1-2; D is possibly TRBD1 (6 bases). Trimming cost V 5 bases and J 6 bases, with 13 bases left between them. This CDR3 is built from 13 residues. The germline CDR1 and CDR2 sequences are MNHEY and SVGEGT. In DNA, the CDR3 is TGTGCCAGCAGTACGGTACAGGGCCATGGCTACACCTTC. Its protein is CASSTVQGHGYTF.

DNA of the CDR3: TGTGCCAGCTCACCACGGCAAGATCCGAACACCGGGGAGCTGTTTTTT. Protein product: CASSPRQDPNTGELFF. V usage is TRBV18 and J usage is TRBJ2-2; D not certain. This CDR3 is 16 amino acids long. Germline CDR1 is KGHSH and CDR2 is LQKENI. The ends were cut back, 1 base at V and 0 bases at J, with 9 bases in the middle.

This clonotype was seen only a few times. The chain joins TRBV29-1 to TRBJ1-3, with TRBD1 matching 10 bases. This CDR3 has 15 residues. Germline CDR1 and CDR2: SQVTM and ANQGSEA. J gave up 4 bases and V 6 bases, and 9 bases lay outside the gene matches. Here the CDR3 reads CSVGGQGIAGNTIYF. The CDR3 nucleotides are TGCAGCGTGGGGGGACAGGGGATAGCCGGAAACACCATATATTTT.

With respect to this clonotype: One junction end does not reproduce the germline sequence, and a read error may be involved. This chain links TRBV7-8 with TRBJ1-5; D is perhaps TRBD1 (5 bases). Germline CDR1 reads SGHVS; CDR2 reads FQNEAQ. This CDR3 spans 20 amino acids. CDR3 DNA: TGTGCCAGCAGCTTAGTGCGCATTCCGGGTGGGGCATATAGCCATCAGCCCCAGCATTTT. It yields the protein CASSLVRIPGGAYSHQPQHF. Full variable domain (outside the CDR3, taken from reference TRBV7-8 and TRBJ1-5): GAGVSQSPRYKVAKRGQDVALRCDPISGHVSLFWYQQALGQGPEFLTYFQNEAQLDKSGLPSDRFFAERPEGSVSTLKIQRTQQEDSAVYLCASSLVRIPGGAYSHQPQHFGDGTRLSIL.

This clonotype was detected a few times. The chain couples TRBV9 to TRBJ1-4, with D possibly matching TRBD1 (5 bases). The V end was cut by 1 base, the J end by 3 bases, with 10 bases between. The CDR3 is 15 residues long. Per germline, CDR1 SGDLS and CDR2 YYNGEE. In DNA form, the CDR3 reads TGTGCCAGCAGCGTAAACCGGGGGGCTAATGAAAAACTGTTTTTT. Its translation: CASSVNRGANEKLFF.

In this sample, this clonotype turned up many times. The chain has TRBV7-2 and TRBJ1-6, with TRBD1 as a possible D gene (6 bases). Trimming shortened V by 4 bases and J by 10 bases, and 11 bases separated the two germline ends. Germline V gene lookup returns CDR1 SGHTA and CDR2 FQGNSA. The CDR3 contains 13 residues. The CDR3 protein is CASSSQGGSPLHF. For the CDR3, the DNA is TGTGCCAGCAGCTCACAGGGCGGATCACCCCTCCACTTT.

This clonotype was counted ten times or more. The rearrangement joins TRBV24-1 to TRBJ1-1; possible D gene TRBD1, 5 bases. Between the trimmed V and J ends, which lost 2 bases and 7 bases, there was a span of 10 bases. CDR1 KGHDR and CDR2 SFDVKD come from the germline V gene. The CDR3 has 13 residues. The CDR3 DNA follows: TGTGCCACCAGTGATTGGGGGGGACTTGAAGCTTTCTTT. Protein sequence: CATSDWGGLEAFF.

This clonotype has just a few counts. V and J are TRBV28 and TRBJ1-5, with 10 bases that match TRBD1. This CDR3 comprises 15 residues. In germline, CDR1 is MDHEN, CDR2 SYDVKM. V shed 7 bases and J 3 bases; nucleotides not matched to a gene: 6. The CDR3 protein is CASITGTGANQPQHF. The CDR3 DNA follows: TGTGCCAGCATCACCGGGACAGGGGCCAATCAGCCCCAGCATTTT.

This clonotype appeared many times. The V call is TRBV6-2 or TRBV6-3, the J call TRBJ2-7; no definite D call. Trimming pared 0 bases from V and 0 bases from J, leaving 9 bases between. This CDR3 contains 15 residues. Germline V gene data show CDR1 as MNHEY and CDR2 as SVGEGT. The CDR3: CASSYSTDGSYEQYF. CDR3 nucleotide sequence: TGTGCCAGCAGTTACTCGACCGATGGCTCCTACGAGCAGTACTTC.

In its sample, this clonotype was seen many times. The chain carries TRBV19 and TRBJ1-1; D remains ambiguous. This CDR3 is built from 13 residues. V dropped 7 bases and J dropped 6 bases, with 15 bases sitting between them. CDR1 is LNHDA, CDR2 SQIVND, per germline (reference sequence). In nucleotides, the CDR3 is TGTGCCAGTACCGGTCCCTGGGAAGCTGAAGCTTTCTTT. Protein product: CASTGPWEAEAFF.

Written as DNA, the CDR3 is TGTGCCAGCAGCCAAGCACGGGGCAGGGAAGACGGGGAGACCCAGTACTTC. Protein: CASSQARGREDGETQYF. The chain links TRBV3-1 to TRBJ2-5; D may be TRBD1 or TRBD2 (5 bases each). Germline CDR1 is LGHDT and CDR2 is YNNKEL (reference sequence). Trimming removed 1 base at V and 5 bases at J, with 20 bases between. This CDR3 has 17 amino acids.

A word on this clonotype: A much larger clonotype is one base distant, so this may be a read error. No conserved phenylalanine or tryptophan ends this CDR3, so it is likely a read error. Here the CDR3 DNA reads TGTGCCAGCAGTCCCCTGGGGGGGGGCTACTACGAGCAGTACTCC. It yields the protein CASSPLGGGYYEQYS. V gene TRBV28 combines with J gene TRBJ2-7; weak D call: TRBD2 (7 bases). This CDR3 spans 15 amino acids. Trimming pared 5 bases from V and 3 bases from J, leaving 17 bases between. Germline V lookup: CDR1 MDHEN, CDR2 SYDVKM.

This clonotype was detected many times. The chain couples TRBV2 to TRBJ1-2; D call uncertain. The V end lost 4 bases, the J end lost 8 bases, and 14 bases lay between the germline ends. The CDR3 is made up of 13 amino acids. In germline, CDR1 is SNHLY, CDR2 FYNNEI. The CDR3: CASSGQPGGGYTF. The CDR3, as DNA: TGTGCCAGCAGTGGGCAGCCCGGCGGGGGCTACACCTTC. The full variable domain, completed using reference TRBV2 and TRBJ1-2, is EPEVTQTPSHQVTQMGQEVILRCVPISNHLYFYWYRQILGQKVEFLVSFYNNEISEKSEIFDDQFSVERPDGSNFTLKIRSTKLEDSAMYFCASSGQPGGGYTFGSGTRLTVV.

This chain connects TRBV7-9 to TRBJ2-7, with 9 bases fitting TRBD1. Trimming took 5 bases from V and 0 from J; bases not matched to a gene: 8. The CDR3 spans 16 residues. Germline lookup yields CDR1 SEHNR and CDR2 FQNEAQ (reference sequence). The CDR3 DNA sequence: TGTGCCAGCAGCACAGACTGGGGACAGGGCTCCTACGAGCAGTACTTC. Translating gives CASSTDWGQGSYEQYF.